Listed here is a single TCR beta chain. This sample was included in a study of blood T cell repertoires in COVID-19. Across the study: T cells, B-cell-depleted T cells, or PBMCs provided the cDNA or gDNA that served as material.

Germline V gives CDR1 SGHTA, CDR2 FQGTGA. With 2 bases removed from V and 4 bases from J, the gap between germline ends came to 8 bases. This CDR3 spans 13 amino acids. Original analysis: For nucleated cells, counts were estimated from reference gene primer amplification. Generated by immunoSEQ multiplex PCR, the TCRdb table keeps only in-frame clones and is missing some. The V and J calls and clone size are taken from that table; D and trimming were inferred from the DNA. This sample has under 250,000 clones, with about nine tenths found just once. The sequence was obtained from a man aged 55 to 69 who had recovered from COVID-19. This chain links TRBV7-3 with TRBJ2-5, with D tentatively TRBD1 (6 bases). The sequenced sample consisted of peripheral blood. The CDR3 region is CASSLSGVETQYF. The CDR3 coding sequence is TGTGCCAGCAGCTTATCAGGGGTAGAGACCCAGTACTTC.